These T cell receptor beta chains were read from a single sample in a study of T cell repertoires in cytomegalovirus infection. A single record per CDR3 protein comes from TCRdb applying MiXCR to the reads. The table records about 530,000 distinct CDR3 sequences, about a quarter of them present only once. Sequenced sample: PBMCs. These receptors were collected from a human donor in good health (CMV status not recorded). Some clones in this sample may be carry-over from other donors' samples. Both conserved end residues are part of each CDR3. The order of the fields is V gene, D gene, clone size, J gene, CDR3 protein, CDR3 DNA. A D gene is named only where the DNA matches it firmly. Clone sizes are given selectively: once, few, many, or a class where the clone is expanded.

V gene: TRBV6-5
D gene: TRBD2
clone size: few
J gene: TRBJ2-7
CDR3 protein: CASSQAGTSVYEQYF
CDR3 DNA: TGTGCCAGCAGCCAAGCCGGGACTAGTGTCTACGAGCAGTACTTC

V gene: TRBV12-3/TRBV12-4
D gene: -
clone size: few
J gene: TRBJ1-3
CDR3 protein: CASSFDSSVAGNTIYF
CDR3 DNA: TGTGCCAGCAGTTTTGATAGCTCGGTGGCTGGAAACACCATATATTTT

V gene: TRBV19
D gene: TRBD1
clone size: -
J gene: TRBJ2-1
CDR3 protein: CASSWTGLFRNEQFF
CDR3 DNA: TGTGCCAGTAGTTGGACAGGCCTCTTTCGCAATGAGCAGTTCTTC

V gene: TRBV2
D gene: -
clone size: many
J gene: TRBJ1-5
CDR3 protein: CASREEDHLQPQHF
CDR3 DNA: TGTGCCAGCAGAGAAGAGGATCATTTGCAGCCCCAGCATTTT

V gene: TRBV29-1
D gene: -
clone size: -
J gene: TRBJ2-2
CDR3 protein: CSVRFGLITGELFF
CDR3 DNA: TGCAGCGTTCGTTTTGGGCTGATCACCGGGGAGCTGTTTTTT

V gene: TRBV6-2/TRBV6-3
D gene: TRBD2
clone size: -
J gene: TRBJ2-5
CDR3 protein: CASSSSGGTSAAPRETQYF
CDR3 DNA: TGTGCCAGCAGTTCCTCAGGAGGGACTAGCGCCGCCCCCAGGGAGACCCAGTACTTC

V gene: TRBV19
D gene: -
clone size: -
J gene: TRBJ1-1
CDR3 protein: CASSNRARDAEAFF
CDR3 DNA: TGTGCCAGTAGTAACAGGGCACGCGACGCTGAAGCTTTCTTT

V gene: TRBV24-1
D gene: -
clone size: -
J gene: TRBJ2-5
CDR3 protein: CATSLSETQYF
CDR3 DNA: TGTGCCACCAGTCTAAGTGAGACCCAGTACTTC

V gene: TRBV20-1
D gene: TRBD1
clone size: few
J gene: TRBJ1-4
CDR3 protein: CSASPGQTNEKLFF
CDR3 DNA: TGCAGTGCTAGTCCGGGACAGACTAATGAAAAACTGTTTTTT

V gene: TRBV7-8
D gene: TRBD2
clone size: -
J gene: TRBJ2-1
CDR3 protein: CATSGLAGYNEQFF
CDR3 DNA: TGTGCCACCTCCGGACTAGCGGGCTACAATGAGCAGTTCTTC

V gene: TRBV7-2
D gene: -
clone size: many
J gene: TRBJ2-3
CDR3 protein: CASASPTDTQYF
CDR3 DNA: TGTGCCAGCGCGTCCCCCACAGATACGCAGTATTTT

V gene: TRBV6-5
D gene: TRBD2
clone size: -
J gene: TRBJ2-7
CDR3 protein: CASSYSSGYSYEQYF
CDR3 DNA: TGTGCCAGCAGTTACTCTAGCGGGTACTCCTACGAGCAGTACTTC

V gene: TRBV15
D gene: -
clone size: -
J gene: TRBJ1-3
CDR3 protein: CATSSIGSGNTIYF
CDR3 DNA: TGTGCCACCAGTTCGATTGGGTCTGGAAACACCATATATTTT